This entry concerns a single T cell receptor (beta chain). Noted time point: pretreatment peripheral blood. Each patient contributed between 1 and 8 total time points of blood mononuclear cells, pretreatment and during treatment. V shed 4 bases and J 10 bases; nucleotides not matched to a gene: 11. Looked up from germline, CDR1 is LGHNT and CDR2 is FRNRAP. CDR3 length equals 14 residues. The data stem from a study of PD-L1 blockade in urothelial cancer. About the study: Researchers found blood samples held a median of 141,255 T cells.

Into every PCR, synthetic TCR analog templates were spiked. TCRdb's copy holds only in-frame clones and misses some; the assay was immunoSEQ multiplex PCR. The table has about 52,000 clones, roughly four fifths seen once. The origin of this receptor is a man between 65 and 85 years old with urothelial cancer. V and J are TRBV12-5 and TRBJ1-2; 8 positions match TRBD1. Sequenced here: PBMCs, sampled around atezolizumab (anti-PD-L1) treatment. CDR3 amino acids: CASGSVPGQGPYTF. The CDR3 region has the DNA TGTGCTAGTGGTTCCGTTCCTGGACAGGGACCCTACACCTTC.